This T cell receptor beta chain was captured by sequencing in a study of metastatic and nonmetastatic thyroid tumors. On the study more broadly: Comparison of repertoires was carried out across blood and tumor or nodule tissue from malignant and benign thyroid patients.

Patients underwent thyroid surgery, and none had received any treatment before it. This clone qualifies as medium-sized. Using MiXCR, TCRdb re-called clones from the PCR reads. The profile shows roughly 12,000 clones, roughly 21% of them singletons. In germline, CDR1 is KGHDR, CDR2 SFDVKD. The CDR3 extends over 15 amino acids. The ends were cut back, 0 bases at V and 0 bases at J, with 6 bases in the middle. Sequencing was performed on adjacent normal tissue. V gene TRBV24-1 combines with J gene TRBJ2-3; either TRBD1 or TRBD2 may supply D (5 bases each). The origin of this receptor is a female donor with papillary thyroid cancer or a benign thyroid nodule (not recorded which). Some clones in this sample may be carry-over from other donors' samples. CDR3 nucleotide sequence: TGTGCCACCAGTGATTTGCGGGACAGCACAGATACGCAGTATTTT. The encoded protein is CATSDLRDSTDTQYF.